This TCR beta chain was sequenced for a study of early T cells in non-severe SARS-CoV-2 infection. This CDR3 comprises 13 residues. V lost 6 bases to trimming and J lost 6 bases, with 14 bases between them. Looked up from germline, CDR1 is ENHRY and CDR2 is SYGVKD. TCRdb processed the 5' RACE reads anew with MiXCR; each CDR3 protein has one entry. This table has some 52,000 distinct CDR3 sequences, 8% to 8.5% appearing once. This clonotype was observed a few times. The source is an adult who was a healthcare worker with PCR-confirmed SARS-CoV-2 infection or an uninfected control (not recorded which). The genes are TRBV10-3 and TRBJ1-1, with TRBD1 as a possible D gene (5 bases). The sequenced sample was whole blood. CDR3 nucleotides: TGTGCCATCAGGGCAGGGTTTGACCCTGAAGCTTTCTTT. Translating gives CAIRAGFDPEAFF.